This TCR beta chain came from a study of blood T cell repertoires in COVID-19. Followed over time, Seattle patients had been enrolled while infection was active. Repertoires were generated with immunoSEQ multiplex PCR, while TCRdb's copy carries only in-frame clones and drops some. The sample comprises almost 200,000 clones, over 80% of which are singletons, and 0.9% to 0.95% rests with the top ten. What was sequenced was peripheral blood. The TCR comes from a man between 60 and 70 years old with COVID-19, enrolled during active disease.

The CDR3 bases are TGTGCCAGTAGTGACCAGGGGGTGCTTCTAGGGGGCTACACCTTC. It is translated as CASSDQGVLLGGYTF. The J gene is TRBJ1-2, the V gene TRBV19, with 7 bases that match TRBD1. The CDR3 consists of 15 residues. CDR1 and CDR2 (germline): LNHDA, SQIVND (reference sequence). After removal of 5 bases from V and 8 bases from J, the junction contained 14 bases not matched to a gene.